Listed below are T cell receptor beta chains from one sample, sequenced in a study of Ad26.COV2.S vaccination and SARS-CoV-2 variants. Only in-frame clones appear in the TCRdb table, and some are missing; sequencing was by immunoSEQ multiplex PCR. The table lists hundreds of thousands of clones, 70% to 90% of them singletons. This sample comprised peripheral blood, obtained in a trial of Ad26.COV2.S vaccine versus placebo. Source of these receptors: a person aged 18-60 years who received the Ad26.COV2.S COVID-19 vaccine or a placebo. Both conserved end residues are part of each CDR3. Each record gives: D gene, J gene, clone size, V gene, CDR3 protein, CDR3 DNA. D genes are given only for firm matches. Clone size, where shown, is once, few, many, or a class for clones that have expanded.

>TRBD1|TRBJ2-5|NA|TRBV19
CASSIGGTGQETQYF
TGTGCCAGTAGTATAGGAGGGACAGGGCAAGAGACCCAGTACTTC
>NA|TRBJ1-6|NA|TRBV7-8
CASSQGWGTPLHF
TGTGCCAGCAGCCAAGGTTGGGGGACACCCCTCCACTTT
>TRBD1|TRBJ2-7|NA|TRBV4-1
CASSQGAPGTGAYEQYF
TGCGCCAGCAGCCAAGGCGCCCCCGGGACAGGGGCCTACGAGCAGTACTTC
>TRBD2|TRBJ2-2|NA|TRBV9
CASSGLAGGPITGELFF
TGTGCCAGCAGCGGGCTAGCGGGGGGTCCGATCACCGGGGAGCTGTTTTTT
>NA|TRBJ2-7|NA|TRBV13
CASSLSRLGYEQYF
TGTGCCAGCAGCTTATCTCGGCTCGGCTACGAGCAGTACTTC
>NA|TRBJ2-7|NA|TRBV25-1
CASSEAGLSYEQYF
TGTGCCAGCAGTGAGGCAGGGCTCTCCTACGAGCAGTACTTC
>TRBD2|TRBJ2-1|NA|TRBV30
CAWSNRDYPFF
TGTGCCTGGAGTAACCGGGACTACCCGTTCTTC
>NA|TRBJ2-7|NA|TRBV7-9
CASSTRGRGNEQYF
TGTGCCAGCAGCACACGGGGCAGGGGAAACGAGCAGTACTTC
>NA|TRBJ1-2|NA|TRBV6-5
CASSHWQGGRYGYTF
TGTGCCAGCAGCCACTGGCAGGGAGGACGGTATGGCTACACCTTC
>NA|TRBJ1-4|NA|TRBV19
CASTDRGRQDSEKLFF
TGTGCCAGTACCGACCGGGGAAGACAGGACTCTGAAAAACTGTTTTTT
>TRBD1|TRBJ2-7|NA|TRBV18
CASSDGQGDEQYF
TGTGCCAGCTCAGACGGACAGGGTGACGAGCAGTACTTC
>TRBD1|TRBJ2-2|NA|TRBV10-2
CASSEQGGTGELFF
TGCGCCAGCAGTGAACAGGGGGGAACCGGGGAGCTGTTTTTT
>NA|TRBJ2-7|few|TRBV19
CASSIVEESYEQYF
TGTGCCAGTAGTATAGTGGAGGAATCCTACGAGCAGTACTTC
>NA|TRBJ1-2|NA|TRBV24-1
CATSDFAGQESGGYTF
TGTGCCACCAGTGATTTTGCAGGGCAGGAGAGTGGTGGCTACACCTTC
>TRBD1|TRBJ1-2|NA|TRBV6-4
CASSMTGDGGYTF
TGTGCCAGCAGCATGACAGGGGATGGTGGCTACACCTTC
>TRBD1|TRBJ2-7|NA|TRBV28
CASRGAQGAYEQYF
TGTGCCAGCAGGGGGGCGCAGGGGGCCTACGAGCAGTACTTC
>NA|TRBJ2-2|NA|TRBV7-9
CASSTTGEAGELFF
TGTGCCAGCAGCACCACCGGGGAGGCCGGGGAGCTGTTTTTT
>NA|TRBJ2-7|NA|TRBV4-1
CASSRQGTSDYYEQYF
TGCGCCAGCAGCCGACAAGGGACATCGGACTACTACGAGCAGTACTTC
>TRBD1|TRBJ2-5|NA|TRBV6-5
CASNPDRGQETQYF
TGTGCCAGCAACCCTGACAGGGGCCAAGAGACCCAGTACTTC
>TRBD2|TRBJ2-3|NA|TRBV6-4
CASSEAGGTDTQYF
TGTGCCAGCAGTGAAGCGGGGGGCACAGATACGCAGTATTTT
>TRBD2|TRBJ2-1|NA|TRBV9
CASSVALVRGISESYNEQFF
TGTGCCAGCAGCGTAGCTTTGGTGCGGGGGATTTCAGAATCCTACAATGAGCAGTTCTTC
>NA|TRBJ2-7|NA|TRBV11-2
CASSLVGTPGYEQYF
TGTGCCAGCAGCTTAGTTGGGACTCCCGGCTACGAGCAGTACTTC
>TRBD1|TRBJ2-5|NA|TRBV7-2
CASSPGTGRQETQYF
TGTGCCAGCAGCCCCGGGACAGGGAGACAAGAGACCCAGTACTTC
>NA|TRBJ1-1|NA|TRBV12-3/TRBV12-4
CASSLRLNTEAFF
TGTGCCAGCAGTTTACGGCTGAACACTGAAGCTTTCTTT
>NA|TRBJ2-3|NA|TRBV9
CASSWAGTHTDTQYF
TGTGCCAGCAGCTGGGCGGGGACTCACACAGATACGCAGTATTTT
>NA|TRBJ1-2|NA|TRBV18
CASSPSGSADYGYTF
TGTGCCAGCTCACCATCCGGGTCAGCCGACTATGGCTACACCTTC
>NA|TRBJ1-2|NA|TRBV11-2
CASSLGRDRAGYTF
TGTGCCAGCAGCTTAGGCAGGGATAGAGCTGGCTACACCTTC
>TRBD1|TRBJ2-5|NA|TRBV19
CASSTWGQGEFETQYF
TGTGCCAGTAGTACCTGGGGACAGGGGGAGTTTGAGACCCAGTACTTC
>NA|TRBJ1-5|NA|TRBV6-5
CASSYGANQPQHF
TGTGCCAGCAGTTACGGGGCCAATCAGCCCCAGCATTTT
>NA|TRBJ1-3|NA|TRBV11-2
CASNIGGTIYF
TGTGCCAGCAACATCGGGGGCACCATATATTTT
>NA|TRBJ2-2|few|TRBV6-4
CASSDSVGSGELFF
TGTGCCAGCAGTGACTCGGTGGGATCCGGGGAGCTGTTTTTT
>NA|TRBJ2-3|NA|TRBV7-6
CASSPGGGTDTQYF
TGTGCCAGCAGCCCAGGGGGGGGCACAGATACGCAGTATTTT
>NA|TRBJ1-1|NA|TRBV6-2/TRBV6-3
CASSSRGTSAFF
TGTGCCAGCAGTTCTCGCGGGACATCGGCTTTCTTT
>TRBD2|TRBJ2-3|once|TRBV10-1
CASSAARFGTSPDTQYF
TGCGCCAGCAGTGCTGCCCGTTTTGGGACTAGTCCAGATACGCAGTATTTT
>NA|TRBJ2-5|NA|TRBV7-2
CASSFQGGQETQYF
TGTGCCAGCAGCTTTCAGGGGGGGCAAGAGACCCAGTACTTC
>NA|TRBJ1-2|NA|TRBV15
CATSRDRSQGRIYGYTF
TGTGCCACCAGCAGAGACCGTTCCCAGGGTCGCATCTATGGCTACACCTTC
>NA|TRBJ2-2|once|TRBV6-2/TRBV6-3
CASSSSETANTGELFF
TGTGCCAGCAGTTCCTCCGAGACAGCGAACACCGGGGAGCTGTTTTTT
>TRBD1|TRBJ1-1|NA|TRBV29-1
CSVEKGADDMNTEAFF
TGCAGCGTTGAAAAGGGGGCGGACGACATGAACACTGAAGCTTTCTTT
>TRBD1|TRBJ1-2|once|TRBV2
CASSNLPGQGQGYTF
TGTGCCAGCAGCAACCTTCCGGGACAGGGTCAGGGCTACACCTTC
>NA|TRBJ2-2|once|TRBV29-1
CSARGQNTGELFF
TGCAGCGCCCGAGGACAGAACACCGGGGAGCTGTTTTTT